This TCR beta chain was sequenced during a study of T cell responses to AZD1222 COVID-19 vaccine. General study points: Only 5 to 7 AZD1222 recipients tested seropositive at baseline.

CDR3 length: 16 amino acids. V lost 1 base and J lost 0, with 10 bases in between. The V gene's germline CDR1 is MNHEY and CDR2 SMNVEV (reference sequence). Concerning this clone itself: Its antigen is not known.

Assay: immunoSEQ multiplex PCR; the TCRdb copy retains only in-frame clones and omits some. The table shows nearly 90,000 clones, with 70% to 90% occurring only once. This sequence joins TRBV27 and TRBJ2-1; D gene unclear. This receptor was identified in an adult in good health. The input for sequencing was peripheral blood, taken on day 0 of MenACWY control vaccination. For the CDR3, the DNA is TGTGCCAGCAGTTTATGGACCAAGCGCTCCTACAATGAGCAGTTCTTC. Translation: CASSLWTKRSYNEQFF.